The clone carrying this T cell receptor beta chain came up a few times. What it recognizes is unknown. The CDR3 runs 14 residues. Germline CDR1 reads MNHNY; CDR2 reads SVGAGI (reference sequence). V was cut by 7 bases and J by 7 bases, with 16 bases left in between. This sample stems from a study of identical twins. Study results and caveats: Carriage of fewer insertions was seen in abundant cord blood beta clonotypes, whereas memory repertoires showed none. In beta out-of-frame sequences, the excess sharing between twins was weaker. Without tracking the same donors, conclusions rested on cross-sectional statistical analysis.

TCRdb re-derived calls from the 5' RACE reads in MiXCR, one entry per CDR3 protein. The profile shows roughly 1.6 million distinct CDR3 sequences, about 30% of them singletons. Each donor was a healthy Caucasian. Sequenced input: cord blood. This clonotype was sampled from a newborn girl in good health. This sequence joins TRBV6-6 and TRBJ1-4, with D unclear. The CDR3, as DNA: TGTGCCAGCACTCTGGGCCCCGCAACTGAAAAACTGTTTTTT. Translated: CASTLGPATEKLFF.